Listed below are T cell receptor beta chains from one sample, sequenced in a study of cytomegalovirus exposure and HLA in healthy donors. Here immunoSEQ multiplex PCR was the method, and the copy in TCRdb shows in-frame clones only, minus some. The sample has some 92,000 clones; under 85% are singletons. Sequenced input: PBMCs. The source is a man aged 18 to 30 in good health and CMV-seropositive. The CDR3 runs from the conserved cysteine through the conserved F or W. D genes are given only for firm matches. Clone size, where shown, is once, few, many, or a class for clones that have expanded.

once	NA	TRBV7-9	TRBJ1-6	TGTGCCAGCAGCTTGAGTATTGCTAATTCACCCCTCCACTTT	CASSLSIANSPLHF
NA	TRBD1	TRBV29-1	TRBJ1-4	TGCAGCGTTGGACAGGGACGGAGTGAAAAACTGTTTTTT	CSVGQGRSEKLFF
NA	NA	TRBV5-6	TRBJ1-2	TGTGCCAGCAGCTTTGGCGGAGACTACACCTTC	CASSFGGDYTF
NA	NA	TRBV6-1	TRBJ1-5	TGTGCCAGCAGTGTAGGTAAGCGGGGAAATCAGCCCCAGCATTTT	CASSVGKRGNQPQHF
NA	TRBD2	TRBV6-1	TRBJ2-1	TGTGCCAGCCGGTGGAGCGGGGGGGAGGGTAATGAGCAGTTCTTC	CASRWSGGEGNEQFF
once	NA	TRBV4-2	TRBJ1-2	TGTGCCAGCAGCCAAGTCAGGGCGCAGGCCTCCGTCTATGGCTACACCTTC	CASSQVRAQASVYGYTF
NA	NA	TRBV13	TRBJ2-2	TGTGCCAGCAGGCGAGGGTTCCCGAACACCGGGGAGCTGTTTTTT	CASRRGFPNTGELFF
NA	TRBD1	TRBV6-5	TRBJ2-5	TGTGCCACCAGACGGACAGGGTCTCAAGAGACCCAGTACTTC	CATRRTGSQETQYF
NA	TRBD1	TRBV7-8	TRBJ2-5	TGTGCCAGCAGCTTAGACCTAACAGGGGAGCAGTACTTC	CASSLDLTGEQYF
NA	TRBD1	TRBV29-1	TRBJ1-1	TGCAGCGTTTTGACAGGGTTGGGCACTGAAGCTTTCTTT	CSVLTGLGTEAFF
few	NA	TRBV30	TRBJ1-1	TGTGCCGGGGAGTTCCAGGGGATGAACACTGAAGCTTTCTTT	CAGEFQGMNTEAFF
once	TRBD1	TRBV12-5	TRBJ2-5	TGTGCTAGTGGTTTGGGTGACAGGGGTGGTCAAGAGACCCAGTACTTC	CASGLGDRGGQETQYF
NA	NA	TRBV7-6	TRBJ1-3	TGTGCCAGCAGCTTAGACGGTCTATCTGGAAACACCATATATTTT	CASSLDGLSGNTIYF
few	TRBD2	TRBV7-9	TRBJ2-5	TGTGCCAGCAGCTTTACACGCCGGCGGGGGCAAGAGACCCAGTACTTC	CASSFTRRRGQETQYF
NA	TRBD1	TRBV27	TRBJ2-7	TGTGCCAGCAGTGGGGACAGGGGGTGGCAGTACTTC	CASSGDRGWQYF
once	NA	TRBV19	TRBJ2-2	TGTGCCAGTAGTAGTTCTAGCTTCATCCCCGGGGAGCTGTTTTTT	CASSSSSFIPGELFF
NA	TRBD2	TRBV19	TRBJ2-3	TGTGCCAGTAACCTAGCGGGGGCGACAGATACGCAGTATTTT	CASNLAGATDTQYF
NA	NA	TRBV14	TRBJ2-3	TGTGCCAGCAGCCAAGTGCGGGTCCTGGGCGCAGATACGCAGTATTTT	CASSQVRVLGADTQYF
NA	NA	TRBV5-8	TRBJ1-1	TGTGCCAGCAGCTTGGTCCCAGACCCAGGGTCTGAAGCTTTCTTT	CASSLVPDPGSEAFF
NA	NA	TRBV30	TRBJ2-7	TGTGCCTGGAGAAAAGCAGGGTCCCGCGGGCAGTACTTC	CAWRKAGSRGQYF
few	TRBD1	TRBV5-1	TRBJ2-1	TGCGCCAGCAGCTTTCGACAGGGAAGCTACAATGAGCAGTTCTTC	CASSFRQGSYNEQFF
NA	NA	TRBV7-3	TRBJ2-6	TGTGCCAGCAGCTTATTAGGGGGGGCTGGGGCCAACGTCCTGACTTTC	CASSLLGGAGANVLTF
NA	NA	TRBV6-6	TRBJ2-1	TGTGCCAGCAGTTACTCGGGGGCCGACAATGAGCAGTTCTTC	CASSYSGADNEQFF
once	NA	TRBV4-1	TRBJ1-6	TGCGCCAGCAGCTCCCCCGGGGATTCACCCCTCCACTTT	CASSSPGDSPLHF
NA	NA	TRBV30	TRBJ1-2	TGTGCCTGGAGTCGGACTTCTTCGGGTGGCTACACCTTC	CAWSRTSSGGYTF
NA	NA	TRBV6-1	TRBJ1-3	TGTGCCAGCAGCCCGCAGTTCCACACTGGAAACACCATATATTTT	CASSPQFHTGNTIYF
NA	NA	TRBV6-5	TRBJ1-4	TGTGCCAGCAGTTCCTCCCCCCAGTGGGAAAAACTGTTTTTT	CASSSSPQWEKLFF
NA	NA	TRBV29-1	TRBJ2-3	TGCAGCGTTGTGGGGGTGGGGGGTTGGGATACGCAGTATTTT	CSVVGVGGWDTQYF
NA	NA	TRBV7-9	TRBJ1-5	TGTGCCAGCAGCTTAGGGGGCAGTCAGCCCCAGCATTTT	CASSLGGSQPQHF
few	TRBD1	TRBV5-1	TRBJ2-1	TGCGCCAGCAGTTACCGGGACAGTTGGAACAATGAGCAGTTCTTC	CASSYRDSWNNEQFF
NA	NA	TRBV10-1	TRBJ1-5	TGCGCCAGCAGTGAGACAGGAGTGGGTCAGCCCCAGCATTTT	CASSETGVGQPQHF
NA	NA	TRBV30	TRBJ2-5	TGTGCCTGGAGTGTAGGGGGTAGGGAGACCCAGTACTTC	CAWSVGGRETQYF
NA	TRBD1	TRBV27	TRBJ1-6	TGTGCCAGCAGTCCCGGGACAGGGGGTTATTCACCCCTCCACTTT	CASSPGTGGYSPLHF
NA	NA	TRBV6-5	TRBJ1-2	TGTGCCAGCAAGATACGGGGAGGTAGCTATGGCTACACCTTC	CASKIRGGSYGYTF
NA	TRBD1	TRBV4-1	TRBJ1-1	TGCGCCAGCAGCCAAGTTCCGGGACAGGGGGATGGAGCTTTCTTT	CASSQVPGQGDGAFF
NA	TRBD1	TRBV2	TRBJ1-2	TGTGCCAGCACAACAGGGGACGGCGGCTACACCTTC	CASTTGDGGYTF
NA	NA	TRBV11-2	TRBJ2-7	TGTGCCAGCAGCCGTCGGACATTTGTCTACGAGCAGTACTTC	CASSRRTFVYEQYF
NA	TRBD1	TRBV7-9	TRBJ1-4	TGTGCCAGCAGCTTAGGGACAGGAGCGGATGAAAAACTGTTTTTT	CASSLGTGADEKLFF
NA	TRBD1	TRBV5-1	TRBJ1-5	TGCGCCAGCAGCTTGGACAGGGGGCCTGGTCAGCCCCAGCATTTT	CASSLDRGPGQPQHF
NA	NA	TRBV5-4	TRBJ1-1	TGTGCCAGCAGCTTGACAACAGGGAACCCTGAAGCTTTCTTT	CASSLTTGNPEAFF
few	TRBD2	TRBV6-4	TRBJ2-2	TGTGCCAGCAGTGAGCGGGGGGGCGACACCGGGGAGCTGTTTTTT	CASSERGGDTGELFF
NA	TRBD1	TRBV25-1	TRBJ2-7	TGTGCCAGCAGTACGACAGGGCACTACGAGCAGTACTTC	CASSTTGHYEQYF
NA	NA	TRBV28	TRBJ1-5	TGTGCCAGCAGTATCAGTAATCAGCCCCAGCATTTT	CASSISNQPQHF
NA	TRBD1	TRBV15	TRBJ2-3	TGTGCCACCAGCAGAGGCAGGGGGCAGTTCACAGATACGCAGTATTTT	CATSRGRGQFTDTQYF
once	TRBD1	TRBV28	TRBJ2-3	TGTGCCAGCAGTCCAGGGGGCTCTCGAAATACGCAGTATTTT	CASSPGGSRNTQYF
NA	TRBD1	TRBV5-1	TRBJ1-1	TGCGCCAGCAGCTGGCCATCAGGGGGCACCGCGAACACTGAAGCTTTCTTT	CASSWPSGGTANTEAFF